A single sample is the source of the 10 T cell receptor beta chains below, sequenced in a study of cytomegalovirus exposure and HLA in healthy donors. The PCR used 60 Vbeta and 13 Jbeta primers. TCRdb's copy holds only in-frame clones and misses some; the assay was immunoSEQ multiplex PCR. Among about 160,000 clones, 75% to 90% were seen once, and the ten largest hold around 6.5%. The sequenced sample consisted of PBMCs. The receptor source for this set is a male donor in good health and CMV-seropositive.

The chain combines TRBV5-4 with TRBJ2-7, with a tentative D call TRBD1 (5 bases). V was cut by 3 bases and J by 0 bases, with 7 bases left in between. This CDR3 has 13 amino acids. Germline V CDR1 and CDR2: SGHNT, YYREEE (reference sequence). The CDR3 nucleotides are TGTGCCAGCAGCTCTGGACACTCCTACGAGCAGTACTTC. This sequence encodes CASSSGHSYEQYF.

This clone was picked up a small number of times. Here the CDR3 reads CASSDSKRDTDTQYF. In DNA, the CDR3 is TGTGCCAGCAGTGACTCAAAACGGGACACAGATACGCAGTATTTT. The gene calls are TRBV6-4 and TRBJ2-3; weak D call: TRBD2 (5 bases). The CDR3 covers 15 residues. Germline CDR1 is MRHNA and CDR2 is SNTAGT. V was clipped by 0 bases and J by 2 bases, with 9 bases between them.

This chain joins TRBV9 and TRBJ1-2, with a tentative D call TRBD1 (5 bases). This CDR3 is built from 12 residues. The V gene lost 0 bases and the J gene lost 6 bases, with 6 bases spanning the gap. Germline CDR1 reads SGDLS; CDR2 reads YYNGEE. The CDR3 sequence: CASSVVRDGYTF. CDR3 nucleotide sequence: TGTGCCAGCAGCGTAGTCAGGGATGGCTACACCTTC. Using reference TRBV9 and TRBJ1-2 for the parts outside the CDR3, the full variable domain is DSGVTQTPKHLITATGQRVTLRCSPRSGDLSVYWYQQSLDQGLQFLIQYYNGEERAKGNILERFSAQQFPDLHSELNLSSLELGDSALYFCASSVVRDGYTFGSGTRLTVV.

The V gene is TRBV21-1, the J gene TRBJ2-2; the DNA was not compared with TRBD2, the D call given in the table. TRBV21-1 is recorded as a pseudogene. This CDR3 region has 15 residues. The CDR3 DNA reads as TGTGCCAGCAGCAAAGTCGGACTAGTCCCCGGGGAGCTGTTTTTT. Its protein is CASSKVGLVPGELFF.

CDR3: CASSSGMAGGPGDTQYF. The CDR3 bases are TGTGCCAGCAGCTCCGGGATGGCGGGAGGGCCGGGAGATACGCAGTATTTT. V usage is TRBV5-4 and J usage is TRBJ2-3; 9 nucleotides match TRBD2. V lost 3 bases, J lost 5 bases, and 13 bases stayed unmatched. The CDR3 consists of 17 residues. Germline values: CDR1 SGHNT, CDR2 YYREEE (reference sequence).

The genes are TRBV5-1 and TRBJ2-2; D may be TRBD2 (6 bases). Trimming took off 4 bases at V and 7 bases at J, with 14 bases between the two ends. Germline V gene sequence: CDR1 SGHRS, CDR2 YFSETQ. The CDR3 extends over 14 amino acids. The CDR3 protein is CASSGGTGVGELFF. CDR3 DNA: TGCGCCAGCAGCGGCGGGACCGGGGTCGGGGAGCTGTTTTTT. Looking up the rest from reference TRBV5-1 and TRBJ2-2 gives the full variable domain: KAGVTQTPRYLIKTRGQQVTLSCSPISGHRSVSWYQQTPGQGLQFLFEYFSETQRNKGNFPGRFSGRQFSNSRSEMNVSTLELGDSALYLCASSGGTGVGELFFGEGSRLTVL.

The CDR3 sequence: CASSVTSGPFGEQFF. In nucleotides, the CDR3 is TGTGCCAGCAGTGTAACTAGCGGCCCCTTCGGTGAGCAGTTCTTC. V and J are TRBV28 and TRBJ2-1; 8 bases match TRBD2. The germline gives CDR1 MDHEN, CDR2 SYDVKM. This CDR3 region has 15 residues. Trimming cost V 5 bases and J 9 bases; bases outside gene matches: 12.

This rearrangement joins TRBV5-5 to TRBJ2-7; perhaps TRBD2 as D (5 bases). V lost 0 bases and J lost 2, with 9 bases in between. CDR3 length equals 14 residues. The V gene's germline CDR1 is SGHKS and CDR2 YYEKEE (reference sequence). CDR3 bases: TGTGCCAGCAGCTTGGAGTCTAGCCCCTACGAGCAGTACTTC. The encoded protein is CASSLESSPYEQYF.

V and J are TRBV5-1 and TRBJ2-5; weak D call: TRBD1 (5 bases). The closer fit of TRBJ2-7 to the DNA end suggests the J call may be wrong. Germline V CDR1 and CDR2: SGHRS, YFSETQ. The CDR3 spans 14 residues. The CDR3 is CASSFQGVSYEQYF. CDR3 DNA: TGCGCCAGCAGCTTTCAAGGGGTCTCCTACGAGCAGTACTTC.

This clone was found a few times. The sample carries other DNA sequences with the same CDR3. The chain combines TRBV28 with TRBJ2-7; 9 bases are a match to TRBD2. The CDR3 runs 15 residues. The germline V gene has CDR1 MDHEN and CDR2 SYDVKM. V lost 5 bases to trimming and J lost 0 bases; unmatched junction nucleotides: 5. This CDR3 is CASSLGLASSYEQYF. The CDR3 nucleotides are TGTGCCAGCAGTCTCGGACTAGCGAGCTCCTACGAGCAGTACTTC. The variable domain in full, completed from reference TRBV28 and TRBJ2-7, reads DVKVTQSSRYLVKRTGEKVFLECVQDMDHENMFWYRQDPGLGLRLIYFSYDVKMKEKGDIPEGYSVSREKKERFSLILESASTNQTSMYLCASSLGLASSYEQYFGPGTRLTVT.